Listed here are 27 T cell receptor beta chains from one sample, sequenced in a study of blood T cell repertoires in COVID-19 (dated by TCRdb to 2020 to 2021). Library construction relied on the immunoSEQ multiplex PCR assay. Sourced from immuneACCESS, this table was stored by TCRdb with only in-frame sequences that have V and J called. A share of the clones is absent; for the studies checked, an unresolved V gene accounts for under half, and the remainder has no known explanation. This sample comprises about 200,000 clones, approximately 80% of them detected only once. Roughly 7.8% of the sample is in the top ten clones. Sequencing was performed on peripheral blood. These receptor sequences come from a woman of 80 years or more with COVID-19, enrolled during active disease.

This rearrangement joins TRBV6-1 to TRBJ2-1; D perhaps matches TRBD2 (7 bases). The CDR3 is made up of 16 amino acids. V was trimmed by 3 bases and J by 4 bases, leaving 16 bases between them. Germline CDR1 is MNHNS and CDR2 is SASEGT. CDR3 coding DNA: TGTGCCAGCAGTGATCTTCGCAGCGGGACATACAATGAGCAGTTCTTC. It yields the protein CASSDLRSGTYNEQFF.

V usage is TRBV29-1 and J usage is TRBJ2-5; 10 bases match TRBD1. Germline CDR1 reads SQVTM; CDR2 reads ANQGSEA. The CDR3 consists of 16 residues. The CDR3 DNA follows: TGCAGTTACTCGGGACAGGGGTTCTTGGAGCGGGAGACCCAGTACTTC. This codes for CSYSGQGFLERETQYF.

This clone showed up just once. CDR3 in amino acids: CASMEVVEAFF. The CDR3 DNA is TGTGCCAGCATGGAGGTTGTTGAAGCTTTCTTT. The chain recombines TRBV6-5 with TRBJ1-1; no clear D gene. Germline CDR1 MNHEY, CDR2 SVGAGI. There are 11 residues in the CDR3. V lost 7 bases and J lost 7, with 10 bases in between.

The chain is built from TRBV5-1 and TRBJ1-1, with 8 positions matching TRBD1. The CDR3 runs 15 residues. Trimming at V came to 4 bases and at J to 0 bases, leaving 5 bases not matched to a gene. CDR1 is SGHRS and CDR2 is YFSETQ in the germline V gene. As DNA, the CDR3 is TGCGCCAGCAGCGGAAACAGGGGGATGAACACTGAAGCTTTCTTT. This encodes CASSGNRGMNTEAFF.

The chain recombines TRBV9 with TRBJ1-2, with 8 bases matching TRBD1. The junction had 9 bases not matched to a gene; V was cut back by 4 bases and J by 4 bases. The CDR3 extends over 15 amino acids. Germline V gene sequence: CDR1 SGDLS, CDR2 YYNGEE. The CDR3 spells CASSPGGRQTYGYTF. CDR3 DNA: TGTGCCAGCAGCCCAGGGGGCAGGCAGACCTATGGCTACACCTTC.

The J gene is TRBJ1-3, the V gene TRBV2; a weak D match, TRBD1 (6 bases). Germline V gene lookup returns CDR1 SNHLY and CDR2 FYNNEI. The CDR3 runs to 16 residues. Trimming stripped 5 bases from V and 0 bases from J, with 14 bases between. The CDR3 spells CASSLGQLSSGNTIYF. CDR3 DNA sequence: TGTGCCAGCAGTCTTGGACAGCTGAGCTCTGGAAACACCATATATTTT. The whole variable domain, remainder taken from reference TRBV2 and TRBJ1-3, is EPEVTQTPSHQVTQMGQEVILRCVPISNHLYFYWYRQILGQKVEFLVSFYNNEISEKSEIFDDQFSVERPDGSNFTLKIRSTKLEDSAMYFCASSLGQLSSGNTIYFGEGSWLTVV.

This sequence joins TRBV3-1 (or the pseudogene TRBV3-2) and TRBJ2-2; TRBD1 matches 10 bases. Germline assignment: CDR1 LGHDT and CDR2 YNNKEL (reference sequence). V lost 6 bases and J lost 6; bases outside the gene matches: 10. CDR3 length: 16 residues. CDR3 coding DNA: TGTGCCAGCAGTCCGACCGGGACAGGGGAGCCCGGGGAGCTGTTTTTT. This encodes CASSPTGTGEPGELFF.

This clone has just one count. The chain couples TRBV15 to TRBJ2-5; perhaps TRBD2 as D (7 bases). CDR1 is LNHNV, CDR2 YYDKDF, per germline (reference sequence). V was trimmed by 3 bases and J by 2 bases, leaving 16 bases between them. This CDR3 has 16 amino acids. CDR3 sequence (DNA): TGTGCCACCAGCAGCGAGGGGGGGACATCACAAGAGACCCAGTACTTC. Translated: CATSSEGGTSQETQYF.

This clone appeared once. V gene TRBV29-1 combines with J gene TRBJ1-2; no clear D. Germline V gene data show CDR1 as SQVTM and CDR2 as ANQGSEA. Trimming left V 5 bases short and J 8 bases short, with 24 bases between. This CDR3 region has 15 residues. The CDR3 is CSVWVEGRVKGGYTF. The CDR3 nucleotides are TGCAGCGTTTGGGTTGAGGGAAGAGTAAAGGGCGGCTACACCTTC.

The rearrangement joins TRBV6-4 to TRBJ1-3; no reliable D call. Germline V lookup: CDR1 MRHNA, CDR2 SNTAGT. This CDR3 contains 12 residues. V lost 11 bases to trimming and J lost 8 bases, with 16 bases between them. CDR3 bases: TGTGCCCCACGGTTATTCGGAGACACCATATATTTT. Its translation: CAPRLFGDTIYF.

CDR3 nucleotides: TGTGCCAGCAGCCCAGGGTTCGCCACCGGGGAGCTGTTTTTT. It codes for CASSPGFATGELFF. This sequence joins TRBV7-3 and TRBJ2-2; a weak D match, TRBD1 (5 bases). V dropped 5 bases and J dropped 4 bases, with 11 bases sitting between them. The CDR3 covers 14 residues. Germline CDR1 is SGHTA and CDR2 is FQGTGA.

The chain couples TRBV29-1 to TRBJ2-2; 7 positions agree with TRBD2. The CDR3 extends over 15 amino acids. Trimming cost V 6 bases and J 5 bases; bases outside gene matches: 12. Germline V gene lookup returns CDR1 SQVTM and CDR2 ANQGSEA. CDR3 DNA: TGCAGCGTCACTGAGGCGGGAGCCGGGACCGGGGAGCTGTTTTTT. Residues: CSVTEAGAGTGELFF.

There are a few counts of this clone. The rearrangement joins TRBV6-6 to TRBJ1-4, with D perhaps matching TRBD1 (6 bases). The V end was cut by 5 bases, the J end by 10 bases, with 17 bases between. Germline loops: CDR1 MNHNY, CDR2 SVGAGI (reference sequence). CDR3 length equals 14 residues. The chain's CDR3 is CASSTRGGGGKLFF. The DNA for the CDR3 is TGTGCCAGCAGTACACGCGGGGGCGGCGGAAAACTGTTTTTT.

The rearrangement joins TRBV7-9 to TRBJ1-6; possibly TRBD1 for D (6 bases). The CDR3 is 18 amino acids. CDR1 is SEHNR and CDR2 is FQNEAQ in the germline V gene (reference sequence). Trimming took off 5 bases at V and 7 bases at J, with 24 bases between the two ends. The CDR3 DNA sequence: TGTGCCAGCAGCCCAGGGGTGTACCGGGATCCCCAAAATTCACCCCTCCACTTT. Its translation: CASSPGVYRDPQNSPLHF.

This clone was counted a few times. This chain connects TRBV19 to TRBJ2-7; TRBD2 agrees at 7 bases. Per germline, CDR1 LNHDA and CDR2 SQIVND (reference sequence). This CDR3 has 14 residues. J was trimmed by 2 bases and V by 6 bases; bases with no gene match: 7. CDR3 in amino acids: CASSLGGMTYEQYF. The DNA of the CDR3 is TGTGCCAGTAGCCTCGGGGGGATGACCTACGAGCAGTACTTC.

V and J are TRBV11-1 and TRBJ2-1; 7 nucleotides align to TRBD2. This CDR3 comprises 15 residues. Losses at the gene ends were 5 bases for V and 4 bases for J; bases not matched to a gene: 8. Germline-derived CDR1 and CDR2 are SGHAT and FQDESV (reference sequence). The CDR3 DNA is TGTGCCAGCAGCATCACTAGCGCCCATTACAATGAGCAGTTCTTC. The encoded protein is CASSITSAHYNEQFF.

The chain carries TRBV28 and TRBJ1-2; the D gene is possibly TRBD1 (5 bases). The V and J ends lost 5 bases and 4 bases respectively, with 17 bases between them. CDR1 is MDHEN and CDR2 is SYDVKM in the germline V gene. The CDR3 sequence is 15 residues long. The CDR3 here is CASSTPGGRGYGYTF. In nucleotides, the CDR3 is TGTGCCAGCAGTACTCCGGGGGGAAGGGGCTATGGCTACACCTTC.

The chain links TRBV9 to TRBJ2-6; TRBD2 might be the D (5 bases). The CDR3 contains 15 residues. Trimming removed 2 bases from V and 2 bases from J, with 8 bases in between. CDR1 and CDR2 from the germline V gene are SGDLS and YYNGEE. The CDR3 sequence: CASSVREPGANVLTF. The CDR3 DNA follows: TGTGCCAGCAGCGTCCGGGAACCTGGGGCCAACGTCCTGACTTTC.

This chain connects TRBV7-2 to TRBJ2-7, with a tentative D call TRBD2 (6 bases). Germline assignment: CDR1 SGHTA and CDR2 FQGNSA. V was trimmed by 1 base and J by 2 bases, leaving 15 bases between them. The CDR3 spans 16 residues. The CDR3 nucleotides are TGTGCCAGCAGCTTAGTGGCGGGGAGGACTCCCTACGAGCAGTACTTC. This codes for CASSLVAGRTPYEQYF.

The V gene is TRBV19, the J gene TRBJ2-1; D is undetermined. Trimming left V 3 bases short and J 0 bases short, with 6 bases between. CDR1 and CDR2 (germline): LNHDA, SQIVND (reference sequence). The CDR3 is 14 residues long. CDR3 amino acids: CASSIGSSYNEQFF. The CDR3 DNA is TGTGCCAGTAGTATTGGCAGCTCCTACAATGAGCAGTTCTTC.

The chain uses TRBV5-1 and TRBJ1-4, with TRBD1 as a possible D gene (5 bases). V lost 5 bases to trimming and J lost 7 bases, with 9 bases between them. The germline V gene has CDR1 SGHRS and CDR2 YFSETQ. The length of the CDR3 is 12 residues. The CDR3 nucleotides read TGCGCCAGCAGGACAGACGGTGAAAAACTGTTTTTT. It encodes CASRTDGEKLFF.

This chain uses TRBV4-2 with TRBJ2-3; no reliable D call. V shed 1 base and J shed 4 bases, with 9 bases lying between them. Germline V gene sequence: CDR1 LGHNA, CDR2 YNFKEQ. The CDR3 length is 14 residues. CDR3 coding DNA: TGTGCCAGCAGCCAAGGGAGCCTATCAGATACGCAGTATTTT. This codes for CASSQGSLSDTQYF.

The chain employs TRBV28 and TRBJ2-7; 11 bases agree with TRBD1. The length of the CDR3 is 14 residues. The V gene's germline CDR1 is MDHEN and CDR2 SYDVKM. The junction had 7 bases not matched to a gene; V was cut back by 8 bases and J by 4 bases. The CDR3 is CASCPGQGVYEQYF. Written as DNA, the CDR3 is TGTGCCAGCTGCCCGGGACAGGGGGTGTACGAGCAGTACTTC.

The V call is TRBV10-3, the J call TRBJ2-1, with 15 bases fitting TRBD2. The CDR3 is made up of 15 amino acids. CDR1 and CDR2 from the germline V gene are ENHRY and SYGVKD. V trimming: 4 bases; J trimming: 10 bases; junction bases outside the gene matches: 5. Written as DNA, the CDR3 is TGTGCCATCAGTGGGACTAGCGGGGGGGCCGGAGAGCAGTTCTTC. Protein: CAISGTSGGAGEQFF.

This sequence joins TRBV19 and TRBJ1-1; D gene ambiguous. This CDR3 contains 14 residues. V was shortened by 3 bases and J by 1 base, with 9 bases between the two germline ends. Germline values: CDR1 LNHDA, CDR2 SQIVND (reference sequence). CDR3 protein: CASSIHPRNTEAFF. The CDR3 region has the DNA TGTGCCAGTAGTATCCACCCGAGGAACACTGAAGCTTTCTTT.

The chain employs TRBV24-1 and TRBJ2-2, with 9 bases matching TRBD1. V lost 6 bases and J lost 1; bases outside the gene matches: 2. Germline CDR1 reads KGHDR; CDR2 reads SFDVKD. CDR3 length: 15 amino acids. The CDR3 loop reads CATSPDRGNTGELFF. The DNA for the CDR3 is TGTGCCACCAGTCCGGACAGGGGGAACACCGGGGAGCTGTTTTTT.

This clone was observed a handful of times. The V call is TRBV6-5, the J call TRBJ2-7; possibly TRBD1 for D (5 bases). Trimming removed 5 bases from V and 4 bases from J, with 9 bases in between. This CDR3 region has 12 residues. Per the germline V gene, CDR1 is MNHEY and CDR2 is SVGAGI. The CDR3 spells CASSRQSYEQYF. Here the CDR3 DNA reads TGTGCCAGCAGTAGACAGTCATACGAGCAGTACTTC.